Below, 17 T cell receptor beta chains from the same sample are listed, as sequenced in a study of cytomegalovirus exposure and HLA in healthy donors (dated by TCRdb to 2015 to 2018). Library preparation was by the immunoSEQ multiplex PCR assay. A mixture of 60 forward primers for TCR Vbeta segments and 13 reverse primers for TCR Jbeta segments was used in the multiplex PCR. Drawn from immuneACCESS, this table holds only the in-frame rearrangements with V and J called that TCRdb kept. Clones are partly lost; checked studies trace under half to an unresolved V gene and leave the rest unexplained. The sample includes under 300,000 clones, with roughly 91% observed a single time. About 1.7% of the sample lies in the top ten. Sequencing was carried out using PBMCs. Receptors originate from a girl aged 2 to 10 in good health and CMV-seronegative.

In DNA, the CDR3 is TGTGCCAGCAGTTTAGAGGGGGCGCGTAATGAAAAACTGTTTTTT. Protein sequence: CASSLEGARNEKLFF. This chain uses TRBV27 with TRBJ1-4; TRBD1 agrees at 7 bases. The CDR3 contains 15 residues. J lost 4 bases, V lost 2 bases, and 4 bases had no gene match. The germline CDR1 and CDR2 sequences are MNHEY and SMNVEV (reference sequence).

V and J are TRBV6-5 and TRBJ2-1; 8 bases fit TRBD1. CDR3 length: 15 amino acids. Germline CDR1 and CDR2: MNHEY and SVGAGI. The V segment lost 6 bases and the J segment 5 bases; nucleotides outside the gene matches: 9. CDR3 sequence (DNA): TGTGCCAGCAGCCAGGACAGGGTTCGGGACAATGAGCAGTTCTTC. It specifies CASSQDRVRDNEQFF.

This chain connects TRBV27 to TRBJ2-1; TRBD2 matches at 11 bases. CDR3 length: 14 residues. Germline lookup yields CDR1 MNHEY and CDR2 SMNVEV (reference sequence). Unmatched junction bases numbered 4, after V lost 3 bases and J lost 9 bases. The CDR3 DNA reads as TGTGCCAGCAGTTTTTGGCTAGCGGGGGGTGAGCAGTTCTTC. This sequence encodes CASSFWLAGGEQFF.

The chain carries TRBV6-1 and TRBJ2-5, with D possibly matching TRBD1 (5 bases). The end of the DNA fits TRBJ2-7 better, so the J call may be wrong. This CDR3 is built from 11 residues. CDR1 MNHNS and CDR2 SASEGT come from the germline V gene. CDR3 in amino acids: CASRGVGEQYF. CDR3 coding DNA: TGTGCCAGCAGAGGGGTTGGCGAGCAGTACTTC.

The V call is TRBV19, the J call TRBJ2-3, with TRBD2 identical over 8 bases. CDR1 is LNHDA, CDR2 SQIVND, per germline (reference sequence). V shed 5 bases and J 4 bases; nucleotides not matched to a gene: 5. This CDR3 spans 14 amino acids. DNA for the CDR3: TGTGCCAGTAGTTTTAGCGGGGTGGCAGATACGCAGTATTTT. Residues: CASSFSGVADTQYF.

The V gene is TRBV25-1, the J gene TRBJ2-3; 7 nucleotides agree with TRBD2. The CDR3 consists of 13 residues. Germline V gives CDR1 MGHDK, CDR2 SYGVNS. With 5 bases clipped from V and 4 bases from J, the junction kept 3 bases outside the gene matches. CDR3 in amino acids: CASSLGGADTQYF. The CDR3 nucleotides are TGTGCCAGCAGTTTGGGGGGGGCAGATACGCAGTATTTT.

V usage is TRBV7-9 and J usage is TRBJ1-4; D is unclear. Trimming stripped 3 bases from V and 7 bases from J, with 9 bases between. Per germline, CDR1 SEHNR and CDR2 FQNEAQ (reference sequence). CDR3 length: 13 residues. CDR3 coding DNA: TGTGCCAGCAGCTTGTCGGAGGGTGAAAAACTGTTTTTT. Translating gives CASSLSEGEKLFF.

J is TRBJ1-1 and V is TRBV27; perhaps TRBD1 as D (6 bases). CDR1 MNHEY and CDR2 SMNVEV come from the germline V gene (reference sequence). This CDR3 spans 12 amino acids. V lost 11 bases, J lost 2 bases, and 12 bases lay in between. The CDR3 sequence: CASGGYNTEAFF. The CDR3 DNA is TGTGCCTCGGGGGGCTATAACACTGAAGCTTTCTTT.

CDR3 amino acids: CASTGNTEAFF. Here the CDR3 DNA reads TGTGCCAGCACCGGGAACACTGAAGCTTTCTTT. The chain links TRBV2 to TRBJ1-1; the D is unclear. Germline CDR1 reads SNHLY; CDR2 reads FYNNEI. Trimming removed 7 bases at V and 1 base at J, with 4 bases between. This CDR3 has 11 residues.

This clone was detected only a few times. The rearrangement joins TRBV7-2 to TRBJ2-7; TRBD2 aligns across 13 bases. V shed 3 bases and J 2 bases; nucleotides not matched to a gene: 1. The CDR3 runs to 15 residues. CDR1 and CDR2 from the germline V gene are SGHTA and FQGNSA. CDR3 amino acids: CASSFGTSGTYEQYF. The CDR3, as DNA: TGTGCCAGCAGCTTCGGGACTAGCGGGACCTACGAGCAGTACTTC.

This clone has a single count. This rearrangement joins TRBV4-1 to TRBJ2-5; TRBD2 agrees at 10 bases. Germline CDR1 reads MGHRA; CDR2 reads YSYEKL. The J segment lost 1 base and the V segment lost 0 bases, leaving 8 bases of the junction unmatched. This CDR3 is built from 18 residues. Written as DNA, the CDR3 is TGCGCCAGCAGCCAAGATCTAGGACTAGCGGAGCTCCAAGAGACCCAGTACTTC. It yields the protein CASSQDLGLAELQETQYF.

The CDR3 spells CAISDSGGSYEQYF. In DNA form, the CDR3 reads TGTGCCATCAGTGATTCAGGGGGCTCCTACGAGCAGTACTTC. This chain connects TRBV10-3 to TRBJ2-7; 7 bases agree with TRBD1. V lost 3 bases and J lost 0; bases outside the gene matches: 2. The germline gives CDR1 ENHRY, CDR2 SYGVKD. The CDR3 extends over 14 amino acids.

V is TRBV10-1 and J is TRBJ1-1, with D perhaps matching TRBD1 (5 bases). The CDR3 runs to 15 residues. Germline lookup yields CDR1 WNHNN and CDR2 SYGVQD (reference sequence). V gave up 0 bases and J gave up 4 bases, with 12 bases separating them. The CDR3 bases are TGCGCCAGCAGTGAGTCAGCGGCGGGGGGCACTGAAGCTTTCTTT. Translating it yields CASSESAAGGTEAFF.

The rearrangement uses TRBV19 and TRBJ2-1; the match to TRBD2 covers 14 bases. J was trimmed by 8 bases and V by 10 bases; bases with no gene match: 10. Germline-derived CDR1 and CDR2 are LNHDA and SQIVND (reference sequence). The CDR3 is 15 residues long. As DNA, the CDR3 is TGTGCCACCGAAGGGACTAGCGGGAGTTTATATGAGCAGTTCTTC. It is translated as CATEGTSGSLYEQFF.

The chain is built from TRBV13 and TRBJ2-5; perhaps TRBD2 as D (5 bases). The better agreement between TRBJ2-7 and the DNA end casts doubt on the J call. The CDR3 covers 14 residues. The V gene's germline CDR1 is PRHDT and CDR2 FYEKMQ (reference sequence). The CDR3 sequence is CASSFPGGSYEQYF. The CDR3, as DNA: TGTGCCAGCAGCTTCCCCGGAGGCTCCTACGAGCAGTACTTC.

V is TRBV2 and J is TRBJ2-3; 10 nucleotides align to TRBD2. V lost 9 bases to trimming and J lost 5 bases; unmatched junction nucleotides: 14. The CDR3 spans 16 residues. Germline V gene data show CDR1 as SNHLY and CDR2 as FYNNEI. CDR3 sequence (DNA): TGTGCCAGTCCTGGGGGGAAGCGGGGGGGCGTAGATACGCAGTATTTT. Protein product: CASPGGKRGGVDTQYF.

The V call is TRBV7-9, the J call TRBJ2-2, with unresolved D. The V gene lost 4 bases and the J gene lost 5 bases, with 14 bases spanning the gap. There are 15 residues in the CDR3. Per germline, CDR1 SEHNR and CDR2 FQNEAQ (reference sequence). The CDR3 reads CASSYPRHRTGELFF. CDR3 nucleotides: TGTGCCAGCAGCTACCCCCGACATAGGACCGGGGAGCTGTTTTTT.